One and the same sample provided the 25 T cell receptor beta chains below, sequenced in a study of Ad26.COV2.S vaccination and SARS-CoV-2 variants. Generated by immunoSEQ multiplex PCR, the TCRdb table keeps only in-frame clones and is missing some. The data hold around 340,000 clones, with about 86% observed a single time. The treatment denotes: approximately 18 received Ad26.COV2.S at low or high dose, single or two shots; roughly five received placebo; per-sample allocation not given. On day 63 after the first injection, vaccine and placebo recipients gave samples. This specimen consisted of peripheral blood, obtained in a trial of Ad26.COV2.S vaccine versus placebo. Source of these receptors: a person between 18 and 65 years old who received the Ad26.COV2.S COVID-19 vaccine or a placebo.

J is TRBJ2-3 and V is TRBV9; the D gene is possibly TRBD2 (5 bases). The germline V gene encodes CDR1 SGDLS and CDR2 YYNGEE. Trimming removed 4 bases at V and 0 bases at J, with 15 bases between. This CDR3 comprises 16 residues. The CDR3, as DNA: TGTGCCAGCAGCCCCAGAGGTAGGACTAGCACAGATACGCAGTATTTT. Its translation: CASSPRGRTSTDTQYF.

This clone was seen a handful of times. The CDR3 DNA reads as TGTGCCTGGAGGATGACACGAACCTATAATTCACCCCTCCACTTT. Translated, it gives CAWRMTRTYNSPLHF. This rearrangement joins TRBV30 to TRBJ1-6; no clear D gene. The V end was cut by 3 bases, the J end by 2 bases, with 11 bases between. CDR3 length: 15 amino acids. The germline V gene has CDR1 GTSNPN and CDR2 SVGIG (reference sequence).

This clone occurred a few times. The chain has TRBV11-3 and TRBJ2-7; 8 nucleotides match TRBD1. The CDR3 covers 13 residues. V was clipped by 3 bases and J by 7 bases; unmatched bases: 5. Per germline, CDR1 SGHNT and CDR2 YENEEA. CDR3 nucleotide sequence: TGTGCCAGCAGCTTGGCAGGGGGCAAGGAGCAGTACTTC. Amino acids: CASSLAGGKEQYF.

The chain combines TRBV6-5 with TRBJ2-1; unclear D gene. V lost 5 bases, J lost 6 bases, and 5 bases lay in between. The CDR3 length is 11 residues. Germline V lookup: CDR1 MNHEY, CDR2 SVGAGI. Written as DNA, the CDR3 is TGTGCCAGCAGTACCTTCAATGAGCAGTTCTTC. This gives the protein CASSTFNEQFF.

The chain joins TRBV18 to TRBJ2-7; TRBD2 matches 7 bases. CDR1 is KGHSH and CDR2 is LQKENI in the germline V gene. The CDR3 covers 15 residues. V dropped 0 bases and J dropped 2; count of bases not matched to a gene: 4. The CDR3, as DNA: TGTGCCAGCTCACCACCGAGCGGGGTGGCCTACGAGCAGTACTTC. Its translation: CASSPPSGVAYEQYF.

This clone has only one observation. V and J are TRBV7-3 and TRBJ2-3, with 9 bases lining up with TRBD1. The trim removed 2 bases at V and 5 bases at J, leaving 5 bases unmatched. The CDR3 runs to 15 residues. Germline V gene sequence: CDR1 SGHTA, CDR2 FQGTGA. The CDR3 bases are TGTGCCAGCAGCTTAGAGGGACAGGGAATAGATACGCAGTATTTT. This gives the protein CASSLEGQGIDTQYF.

The chain has TRBV3-1 (or the pseudogene TRBV3-2) and TRBJ2-5; a weak D match, TRBD1 (7 bases). Germline-derived CDR1 and CDR2 are LGHDT and YNNKEL (reference sequence). V was clipped by 7 bases and J by 3 bases, with 12 bases between them. This CDR3 contains 13 residues. The CDR3 is CASTRRGEETQYF. The CDR3, as DNA: TGTGCCAGCACCCGCAGGGGGGAAGAGACCCAGTACTTC.

The chain employs TRBV15 and TRBJ2-3; the match to TRBD2 covers 7 bases. The germline V gene encodes CDR1 LNHNV and CDR2 YYDKDF (reference sequence). The J segment lost 2 bases and the V segment lost 1 base, leaving 6 bases of the junction unmatched. CDR3 length: 16 amino acids. The CDR3 sequence is CATSRVRGSTTDTQYF. CDR3 bases: TGTGCCACCAGCAGAGTGCGCGGGAGTACCACAGATACGCAGTATTTT.

On this clone: The same CDR3 arises from other DNA sequences in this sample as well. This rearrangement joins TRBV14 to TRBJ2-2; D not resolved. Trimming shortened V by 1 base and J by 4 bases, and 4 bases separated the two germline ends. Germline V gives CDR1 SGHDN, CDR2 FVKESK. CDR3 length: 13 residues. CDR3: CASSQGRTGELFF. The CDR3 region has the DNA TGTGCCAGCAGCCAAGGTCGCACCGGGGAGCTGTTTTTT.

The genes are TRBV18 and TRBJ2-2, with D unresolved. Per the germline V gene, CDR1 is KGHSH and CDR2 is LQKENI. The CDR3 is made up of 16 amino acids. Trimming cost V 3 bases and J 6 bases, with 17 bases left between them. CDR3 nucleotide sequence: TGTGCCAGCTCACCCCCTCCGCTAGGACCAGCCGGGGAGCTGTTTTTT. Amino acids: CASSPPPLGPAGELFF.

This chain joins TRBV9 and TRBJ2-7; 7 nucleotides agree with TRBD2. Germline values: CDR1 SGDLS, CDR2 YYNGEE. The CDR3 extends over 14 amino acids. J lost 5 bases, V lost 0 bases, and 5 bases had no gene match. The CDR3 DNA reads as TGTGCCAGCAGCGTAGGCGGGAGAGTGAACGAGCAGTACTTC. This translates into CASSVGGRVNEQYF.

The chain carries TRBV15 and TRBJ1-1, with D possibly matching TRBD1 (5 bases). The CDR3 loop spans 18 amino acids. The germline V gene encodes CDR1 LNHNV and CDR2 YYDKDF (reference sequence). V lost 3 bases and J 4 bases, leaving 24 bases between the germline ends. CDR3 in DNA: TGTGCCACCAGCAGTGGGATTAGACGGGGCGCCCTGGGCACTGAAGCTTTCTTT. Translated, it gives CATSSGIRRGALGTEAFF.

The J gene is TRBJ2-1, the V gene TRBV5-1; 15 bases agree with TRBD2. The germline gives CDR1 SGHRS, CDR2 YFSETQ. The CDR3 extends over 15 amino acids. Unmatched junction bases numbered 3, after V lost 4 bases and J lost 7 bases. The CDR3 DNA follows: TGCGCCAGCAGCACGGGACTAGCGGGGGGTAATGAGCAGTTCTTC. Protein sequence: CASSTGLAGGNEQFF.

The chain carries TRBV6-5 and TRBJ1-5, with a weak D call TRBD1 (6 bases). Germline lookup yields CDR1 MNHEY and CDR2 SVGAGI. The CDR3 consists of 16 residues. Trimming pared 0 bases from V and 5 bases from J, leaving 14 bases between. CDR3 amino acids: CASSYSRTVGHQPQHF. CDR3 in DNA: TGTGCCAGCAGTTACTCCCGGACAGTTGGCCATCAGCCCCAGCATTTT.

The chain carries TRBV5-1 and TRBJ2-1; D perhaps matches TRBD1 (6 bases). V lost 1 base to trimming and J lost 4 bases, with 12 bases between them. Germline CDR1 reads SGHRS; CDR2 reads YFSETQ. This CDR3 is 15 amino acids long. CDR3 sequence (DNA): TGCGCCAGCAGCTTGAACCTCAGGGGATACAATGAGCAGTTCTTC. It codes for CASSLNLRGYNEQFF.

V gene TRBV10-3 combines with J gene TRBJ2-1, with D unclear. This CDR3 is built from 14 residues. Germline loops: CDR1 ENHRY, CDR2 SYGVKD. Trimming pared 3 bases from V and 5 bases from J, leaving 11 bases between. The CDR3 DNA reads as TGTGCCATCAGTGATGAGACGGGCAACAATGAGCAGTTCTTC. Its translation: CAISDETGNNEQFF.

This clone was counted a single time. The rearrangement uses TRBV28 and TRBJ1-2; 12 bases agree with TRBD1. CDR3 length: 16 residues. Germline V CDR1 and CDR2: MDHEN, SYDVKM. V lost 6 bases to trimming and J lost 0 bases; unmatched junction nucleotides: 5. The CDR3: CASSSGQGATNYGYTF. For the CDR3, the DNA is TGTGCCAGCAGCTCGGGACAGGGGGCAACTAACTATGGCTACACCTTC.

J is TRBJ1-1 and V is TRBV7-9; no clear D gene. Trimming left V 2 bases short and J 10 bases short, with 23 bases between. The CDR3 consists of 16 residues. CDR1 is SEHNR, CDR2 FQNEAQ, per germline (reference sequence). CDR3 DNA: TGTGCCAGCAGCTTACTTCTGGGGAGGGAAGAACGAGGAGCTTTCTTT. Translated, it gives CASSLLLGREERGAFF.

The CDR3 DNA reads as TGTGCCAGCAGTCCGGGACGTCTCTACGAGCAGTACTTC. Amino acids: CASSPGRLYEQYF. V is TRBV2 and J is TRBJ2-7; either TRBD1 or TRBD2 may supply D (5 bases each). The CDR3 runs to 13 residues. Deletions cut 5 bases from V and 3 bases from J, with 11 bases between. From germline, CDR1 is SNHLY and CDR2 FYNNEI. Full variable domain (outside the CDR3, taken from reference TRBV2 and TRBJ2-7): EPEVTQTPSHQVTQMGQEVILRCVPISNHLYFYWYRQILGQKVEFLVSFYNNEISEKSEIFDDQFSVERPDGSNFTLKIRSTKLEDSAMYFCASSPGRLYEQYFGPGTRLTVT.

The chain has TRBV18 and TRBJ1-3; tentatively, D is TRBD1 (5 bases). CDR1 KGHSH and CDR2 LQKENI come from the germline V gene. V gave up 6 bases and J gave up 2 bases, with 17 bases separating them. The CDR3 has 16 amino acids. Written as DNA, the CDR3 is TGTGCCAGCTCTCCCCAAGGGACGAGCCCTGGAAACACCATATATTTT. It encodes CASSPQGTSPGNTIYF.

This chain links TRBV25-1 with TRBJ1-3, with a possible D match to TRBD1 (6 bases). The germline V and J ends were trimmed by 5 bases and 4 bases, with 12 bases remaining between them. The CDR3 is made up of 14 amino acids. Germline CDR1 is MGHDK and CDR2 is SYGVNS. The CDR3 DNA is TGTGCCAGCAGTCAACAGGGCGGAGGAAACACCATATATTTT. Its translation is CASSQQGGGNTIYF. The full variable domain, its missing parts supplied by reference TRBV25-1 and TRBJ1-3, is EADIYQTPRYLVIGTGKKITLECSQTMGHDKMYWYQQDPGMELHLIHYSYGVNSTEKGDLSSESTVSRIRTEHFPLTLESARPSHTSQYLCASSQQGGGNTIYFGEGSWLTVV.

The chain recombines TRBV19 with TRBJ1-2; TRBD1 is a possible D gene (5 bases). The CDR3 is 16 residues long. Between the trimmed V and J ends, which lost 4 bases and 1 base, there was a span of 16 bases. CDR1 and CDR2 (germline): LNHDA, SQIVND (reference sequence). CDR3 sequence: CASSTAGTFFNYGYTF. DNA for the CDR3: TGTGCCAGTAGTACAGCCGGGACCTTCTTTAACTATGGCTACACCTTC.

J is TRBJ2-3 and V is TRBV29-1, with D perhaps given as TRBD1 or TRBD2 (5 bases each). The germline CDR1 and CDR2 sequences are SQVTM and ANQGSEA. This CDR3 is 14 amino acids long. V lost 5 bases and J 2 bases, leaving 14 bases between the germline ends. DNA of the CDR3: TGCAGCGTTAGGGGCGGGCAGTTCACAGATACGCAGTATTTT. This encodes CSVRGGQFTDTQYF.

This chain links TRBV3-1 (or the pseudogene TRBV3-2) with TRBJ1-4; D gene unclear. Germline lookup yields CDR1 LGHDT and CDR2 YNNKEL (reference sequence). The V and J ends lost 1 base and 3 bases respectively, with 3 bases between them. The CDR3 contains 13 residues. Here the CDR3 reads CASSQVSNEKLFF. CDR3 sequence (DNA): TGTGCCAGCAGCCAAGTTTCTAATGAAAAACTGTTTTTT.

This clone was seen a single time. The chain couples TRBV5-8 to TRBJ2-1; D gene uncertain. V lost 0 bases, J lost 3 bases, and 10 bases lay in between. The CDR3 is made up of 15 amino acids. Germline CDR1 and CDR2: SGHTS and YDEGEE. CDR3 nucleotides: TGTGCCAGCAGCTTGGATGGGTTTAGCTACAATGAGCAGTTCTTC. Translated: CASSLDGFSYNEQFF.